What follows are 20 T cell receptor beta chains derived from one specimen sequenced in a study of T cells in Graves' hyperthyroidism and ophthalmopathy. Using RNA transcripts as the source, TCR beta CDR3 regions were amplified. During a first-round RT-PCR of the TCR CDR3, the HTBI primer set was used. TCRdb reanalysed the multiplex PCR reads using MiXCR and keeps one entry per CDR3 protein. The table includes hundreds of thousands of distinct CDR3 sequences, around 15% detected once. Sequenced: blood. The receptors come from a woman aged 50 to 65 with Graves' ophthalmopathy.

This clonotype was seen a handful of times. V usage is TRBV24-1 and J usage is TRBJ2-1; 7 nucleotides line up with TRBD1. Germline loops: CDR1 KGHDR, CDR2 SFDVKD. The CDR3 runs to 13 residues. J lost 9 bases, V lost 8 bases, and 9 bases had no gene match. The CDR3 DNA is TGTGCCACCAAGGACAGGTTTACGAGTGAGCAGTTCTTC. Translation: CATKDRFTSEQFF.

This clonotype was observed many times. The rearrangement uses TRBV3-2 and TRBJ1-4; TRBD1, the table's D call, was not compared with the DNA. TRBV3-2 is flagged as a pseudogene. The CDR3 extends over 16 amino acids. The CDR3 DNA is TGTGCCAGCAGCCAAGAGACGGACAGGGCGAATGAAAAACTGTTTTTT. Translated, it gives CASSQETDRANEKLFF.

This clonotype was counted at least ten times. The chain employs TRBV28 and TRBJ2-3; D might be TRBD1 or TRBD2, each matching 5 bases. The V gene lost 4 bases and the J gene lost 2 bases, with 16 bases spanning the gap. Germline CDR1 is MDHEN and CDR2 is SYDVKM. The CDR3 contains 16 residues. The CDR3 DNA is TGTGCCAGCAGTTCTAACCGGGACCACCTCACAGATACGCAGTATTTT. It is translated as CASSSNRDHLTDTQYF.

In its sample, this clonotype was seen many times. The chain employs TRBV7-3 and TRBJ2-3, with 11 bases matching TRBD1. This CDR3 is 16 amino acids long. V gave up 6 bases and J gave up 5 bases; unmatched junction bases: 10. The germline CDR1 and CDR2 sequences are SGHTA and FQGTGA. The CDR3 region is CASSLAGTGGLDTQYF. The DNA of the CDR3 is TGTGCCAGCAGTCTCGCCGGGACAGGGGGATTAGATACGCAGTATTTT.

The chain joins TRBV20-1 to TRBJ2-3; no reliable D call. The CDR3 is made up of 12 amino acids. The germline V and J ends were trimmed by 1 base and 5 bases, with 7 bases remaining between them. Germline assignment: CDR1 DFQATT and CDR2 SNEGSKA (reference sequence). CDR3 region: CSARAGLDTQYF. The CDR3 DNA reads TGCAGTGCTAGAGCAGGCTTAGATACGCAGTATTTT.

This clonotype appeared a few times. The chain carries TRBV6-6 and TRBJ1-6, with unresolved D. V gave up 0 bases and J gave up 11 bases, with 26 bases separating them. The CDR3 contains 19 residues. The germline V gene has CDR1 MNHNY and CDR2 SVGAGI (reference sequence). Here the CDR3 reads CASSYSRAFPLNRLPPLHF. The CDR3, as DNA: TGTGCCAGCAGTTACTCCCGGGCCTTTCCCCTTAACCGGCTTCCACCCCTCCACTTT.

This chain uses TRBV24-1 with TRBJ1-1, with D unclear. Germline CDR1 and CDR2: KGHDR and SFDVKD. The CDR3 loop spans 13 amino acids. The germline V and J ends were trimmed by 1 base and 7 bases, with 9 bases remaining between them. CDR3 in amino acids: CATSDFAGGEAFF. The CDR3 nucleotides are TGTGCCACCAGTGATTTTGCGGGTGGTGAAGCTTTCTTT.

In this sample, this clonotype turned up many times. The chain has TRBV11-3 and TRBJ1-6; D is unresolved. The CDR3 extends over 14 amino acids. Trimming took off 5 bases at V and 5 bases at J, with 10 bases between the two ends. Germline lookup yields CDR1 SGHNT and CDR2 YENEEA. CDR3 coding DNA: TGTGCCAGCAGCCGGACGACCAATAATTCACCCCTCCACTTT. Translation gives CASSRTTNNSPLHF.

Many counts were recorded for this clonotype. The gene calls are TRBV5-6 and TRBJ2-7; TRBD1 matches 8 bases. V was pared by 6 bases and J by 2 bases, with 7 bases of the junction left unmatched. Looked up from germline, CDR1 is SGHDT and CDR2 is YYEEEE. The CDR3 contains 14 residues. In nucleotides, the CDR3 is TGTGCCAGCACCCTGACAGGGGCCCCCTACGAGCAGTACTTC. It codes for CASTLTGAPYEQYF.

Many counts were recorded for this clonotype. This chain connects TRBV12-3 or TRBV12-4 to TRBJ2-1, with 12 bases fitting TRBD2. The V gene end was trimmed by 6 bases and the J gene end by 8 bases; junction bases not matched to a gene: 8. There are 15 residues in the CDR3. CDR3 bases: TGTGCCAGCAGCCCGACTAGCGGGAGTATAGATGAGCAGTTCTTC. The encoded protein is CASSPTSGSIDEQFF.

Many counts were recorded for this clonotype. This chain connects TRBV6-1 to TRBJ2-5, with 8 bases fitting TRBD1. V trimming: 6 bases; J trimming: 3 bases; junction bases outside the gene matches: 6. Per germline, CDR1 MNHNS and CDR2 SASEGT. This CDR3 is built from 14 residues. CDR3 loop: CASSRIQGEETQYF. The CDR3 coding sequence is TGTGCCAGCAGCCGTATACAGGGGGAAGAGACCCAGTACTTC.

This clonotype was observed a few times. V is TRBV3-1 and J is TRBJ2-1; a weak D match, TRBD2 (5 bases). Germline V gene sequence: CDR1 LGHDT, CDR2 YNNKEL (reference sequence). Trimming pared 3 bases from V and 3 bases from J, leaving 15 bases between. CDR3 length equals 16 residues. CDR3 protein: CASSHNREQDYNEQFF. Here the CDR3 DNA reads TGTGCCAGCAGCCATAACCGGGAACAAGACTACAATGAGCAGTTCTTC.

This clonotype has at least ten counts. This sequence joins TRBV2 and TRBJ2-5; D is uncertain. Germline lookup yields CDR1 SNHLY and CDR2 FYNNEI. This CDR3 has 14 amino acids. V lost 5 bases, J lost 1 base, and 11 bases lay in between. The CDR3 coding sequence is TGTGCCAGCAGTCAGGATAGGAGCCAAGAGACCCAGTACTTC. Translating it yields CASSQDRSQETQYF.

V is TRBV19 and J is TRBJ2-1, with TRBD1 as a possible D gene (5 bases). Trimming shortened V by 5 bases and J by 6 bases, and 11 bases separated the two germline ends. The CDR3 covers 13 residues. Germline CDR1 reads LNHDA; CDR2 reads SQIVND (reference sequence). The CDR3 DNA sequence: TGTGCCAGTAGTCCGTGGGGCGGCAATGAGCAGTTCTTC. Protein sequence: CASSPWGGNEQFF.

This chain joins TRBV28 and TRBJ2-1; perhaps TRBD2 as D (5 bases). The CDR3 is 17 residues long. The V and J ends lost 5 bases and 3 bases respectively, with 20 bases between them. Germline V gene sequence: CDR1 MDHEN, CDR2 SYDVKM. The CDR3 nucleotides read TGTGCCAGCAGTCTAAACCTCGGGGAAATGGGCTACAATGAGCAGTTCTTC. Translated, it gives CASSLNLGEMGYNEQFF.

The J gene is TRBJ2-5, the V gene TRBV5-1; D perhaps matches TRBD2 (6 bases). The length of the CDR3 is 18 residues. Between the trimmed V and J ends, which lost 4 bases and 5 bases, there was a span of 27 bases. Germline V CDR1 and CDR2: SGHRS, YFSETQ. CDR3 loop: CASSRGGRGEEGSETQYF. CDR3 DNA sequence: TGCGCCAGCAGCCGAGGAGGCCGAGGGGAGGAGGGGTCGGAGACCCAGTACTTC. The full variable domain, in which reference TRBV5-1 and TRBJ2-5 provide the parts outside the CDR3, is KAGVTQTPRYLIKTRGQQVTLSCSPISGHRSVSWYQQTPGQGLQFLFEYFSETQRNKGNFPGRFSGRQFSNSRSEMNVSTLELGDSALYLCASSRGGRGEEGSETQYFGPGTRLLVL.

Regarding this clonotype: Sequence at one end of the junction differs from germline and may be a read error. The V and J genes are TRBV12-3 or TRBV12-4 and TRBJ2-7; D not certain. This CDR3 is 12 amino acids long. Written as DNA, the CDR3 is TGTGCCGGCAGTTTGGACCTCTACGAGCAGTACTTC. Translating gives CAGSLDLYEQYF.

This clonotype was seen only a few times. The chain uses TRBV9 and TRBJ1-2, with 12 bases matching TRBD1. Germline loops: CDR1 SGDLS, CDR2 YYNGEE. The CDR3 has 15 amino acids. Germline trimming cut 4 bases from V and 6 bases from J; bases unmatched to any gene: 7. This CDR3 reads CASSSRGTGGNGYTF. The CDR3 DNA sequence: TGTGCCAGCAGCTCCAGGGGGACAGGGGGCAATGGCTACACCTTC. The variable domain in full, with the rest retrieved from reference TRBV9 and TRBJ1-2, is DSGVTQTPKHLITATGQRVTLRCSPRSGDLSVYWYQQSLDQGLQFLIQYYNGEERAKGNILERFSAQQFPDLHSELNLSSLELGDSALYFCASSSRGTGGNGYTFGSGTRLTVV.

This clonotype turned up a few times. The gene calls are TRBV15 and TRBJ1-1, with no clear D. Germline lookup yields CDR1 LNHNV and CDR2 YYDKDF (reference sequence). The CDR3 sequence is 12 residues long. The V end lost 7 bases, the J end lost 1 base, and 7 bases lay between the germline ends. CDR3 bases: TGTGCCACCAAAGGACGGAACACTGAAGCTTTCTTT. It codes for CATKGRNTEAFF.

The table lists this clonotype with many counts. The CDR3 protein is CASSSTGLNEKLFF. DNA for the CDR3: TGTGCCAGCAGTTCGACAGGGCTTAATGAAAAACTGTTTTTT. The chain is built from TRBV28 and TRBJ1-4, with 7 bases that match TRBD1. This CDR3 is built from 14 residues. The germline CDR1 and CDR2 sequences are MDHEN and SYDVKM. With 4 bases clipped from V and 4 bases from J, the junction kept 3 bases outside the gene matches.